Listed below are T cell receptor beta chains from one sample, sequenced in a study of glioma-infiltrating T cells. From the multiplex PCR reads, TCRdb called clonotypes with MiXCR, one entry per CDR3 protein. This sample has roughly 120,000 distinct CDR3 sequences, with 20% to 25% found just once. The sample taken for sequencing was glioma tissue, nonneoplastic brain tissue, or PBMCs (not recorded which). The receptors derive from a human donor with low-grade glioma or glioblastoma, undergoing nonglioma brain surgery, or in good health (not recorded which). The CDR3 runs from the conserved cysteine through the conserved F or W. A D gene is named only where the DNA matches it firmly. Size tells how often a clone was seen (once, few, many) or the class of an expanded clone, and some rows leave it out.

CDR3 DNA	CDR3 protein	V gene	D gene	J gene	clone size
TGTGCCAGTACCGACAGGACAGACCCCTACGAGCAGTACTTC	CASTDRTDPYEQYF	TRBV19	-	TRBJ2-7	-
TGTGCCAGCATCCCGACTAGCGGGAGGCCAATCTACGAGCAGTACTTC	CASIPTSGRPIYEQYF	TRBV7-2	TRBD2	TRBJ2-7	many
TGCGCCAGCAGCCAAGATGAGCGGCGGGAGCTCTACGAGCAGTACTTC	CASSQDERRELYEQYF	TRBV4-1	TRBD2	TRBJ2-7	many
TGTGCCAGCAGCTTATTCGGCCAGGGCACAGATACGCAGTATTTT	CASSLFGQGTDTQYF	TRBV11-3	-	TRBJ2-3	many
TGTGCCATCAACGAACGACAGGGGGATCAGCCCCAGCATTTT	CAINERQGDQPQHF	TRBV10-3	TRBD1	TRBJ1-5	many
TGTGCCAGTAGTCGGAGGTTCGATGAGCAGTTCTTC	CASSRRFDEQFF	TRBV19	-	TRBJ2-1	many
TGTGCCAGCAGCGTAGCACAACACTCCTACGAGCAGTACTTC	CASSVAQHSYEQYF	TRBV9	-	TRBJ2-7	-
TGTGCCAGCAGTTACTCGTATTCCCAAGTGAACACTGAAGCTTTCTTT	CASSYSYSQVNTEAFF	TRBV6-6	-	TRBJ1-1	many
TGTGCCAGCAGTTGGTCTGGAACCCAGTACTTC	CASSWSGTQYF	TRBV27	-	TRBJ2-5	many
TGCAGTGCTCCCGGGACAGAGTACAATGAGCAGTTCTTC	CSAPGTEYNEQFF	TRBV20-1	TRBD1	TRBJ2-1	many
TGCGCCAGCAGCCAAGCATCCTTGGCGGGAGCGTCCTACGAGCAGTACTTC	CASSQASLAGASYEQYF	TRBV4-1	TRBD2	TRBJ2-7	many
TGCAGCGTTATTACTCTAAACACTGAAGCTTTCTTT	CSVITLNTEAFF	TRBV29-1	-	TRBJ1-1	few
TGTGCCATCAGTGAGTTGCAGGACTACTATGGCTACACCTTC	CAISELQDYYGYTF	TRBV10-3	-	TRBJ1-2	-
TGCAGTGGGGGAGGGAGCAATCAGCCCCAGCATTTT	CSGGGSNQPQHF	TRBV20-1	-	TRBJ1-5	many
TGTGCCAGCAGTGATTTAGGGGTGAACACTGAAGCTTTCTTT	CASSDLGVNTEAFF	TRBV2	-	TRBJ1-1	many
TGTGCCAGCAGACACCCGGGACAGGGGAGGGTGACCCAGTACTTC	CASRHPGQGRVTQYF	TRBV28	TRBD1	TRBJ2-5	many
TGTGCCACGTCCGGGACTAGCGACACAGATACGCAGTATTTT	CATSGTSDTDTQYF	TRBV10-3	TRBD2	TRBJ2-3	-
TGTGCCAGCAGCTTGATAAGTTCTGATACGCAGTATTTT	CASSLISSDTQYF	TRBV5-6	-	TRBJ2-3	-
TGTGCCAGCAGCTTGTTCGGGGGAGGGCCGGACGAGCAGTACTTC	CASSLFGGGPDEQYF	TRBV5-4	TRBD2	TRBJ2-7	-
TGTGCCAGCAGCCAAGATCTAACCCTAGCGGGAGGGACTAGCACAGATACGCAGTATTTT	CASSQDLTLAGGTSTDTQYF	TRBV4-2	TRBD2	TRBJ2-3	many
TGCGCCAGCAGCCAAGAAGCGTTTGCCCAATCTGGAAACACCATATATTTT	CASSQEAFAQSGNTIYF	TRBV4-1	-	TRBJ1-3	many
TGTGCCAGCAGCCAAAGACAGGGCGTGACTGAAGCTTTCTTT	CASSQRQGVTEAFF	TRBV7-2	TRBD1	TRBJ1-1	many
TGCGCCGGCAGCCAAGGTGGGGGTACAGGGGTCTCCGAGCAGTACTTC	CAGSQGGGTGVSEQYF	TRBV4-3	TRBD1	TRBJ2-7	-
TGTGCCAGCAGCTTAGGACCCACAGATACGCAGTATTTT	CASSLGPTDTQYF	TRBV7-2	-	TRBJ2-3	many
TGTGCCAGCTCACCGGCCACAGGGGGCAACTACGAGCAGTACTTC	CASSPATGGNYEQYF	TRBV18	TRBD1	TRBJ2-7	many
TGTGCCAGCAGTCAACCTAATTTTCCTCTCGAGCAGTACTTC	CASSQPNFPLEQYF	TRBV7-9	-	TRBJ2-7	-
TGTGCCAGCAGACCCGGACAGGGCCAGGAGACCCAGTACTTC	CASRPGQGQETQYF	TRBV27	TRBD1	TRBJ2-5	-